This T cell receptor beta chain was obtained from a study of cytomegalovirus exposure and HLA in healthy donors. Study-level results: In a later analysis, a genetic analysis reported fewer productive-TCR N-insertions in an Asian-associated ancestry cluster than the cohort average.

A remark on this clone: Antigen unknown.

Donors had nominal health at sampling but likely had unrecorded immune exposures. Trimming removed 6 bases at V and 0 bases at J, with 12 bases between. CDR1 SEHNR and CDR2 FQNEAQ come from the germline V gene (reference sequence). The CDR3 has 15 amino acids. 13 Jbeta primers and 60 Vbeta primers were used for the PCR. Libraries were prepared by immunoSEQ multiplex PCR; TCRdb keeps only in-frame clonotypes and omits some of them. The profile covers under 200,000 clones, with roughly 73% appearing a single time and 3% to 3.5% taken by the ten largest. The sample was PBMCs. The rearrangement links TRBV7-9 to TRBJ1-5; D possibly corresponds to TRBD1 (6 bases). This sequence was found in a female donor in good health and CMV-seronegative. CDR3 sequence (DNA): TGTGCCAGCAGTTTGCAGGGGCTTAGCAATCAGCCCCAGCATTTT. This sequence encodes CASSLQGLSNQPQHF.